Given below is one T cell receptor (beta chain) in context. Antigen: not known. It was with 60 Vbeta and 13 Jbeta primers that the PCR ran. Assay: immunoSEQ multiplex PCR; the TCRdb copy retains only in-frame clones and omits some. The sample has around 78,000 clones. This sample was taken from a study of cytomegalovirus exposure and HLA in healthy donors. Study results and caveats: The study designated 150 or so TCR beta chains cytomegalovirus-associated.

The CDR3 is 16 amino acids. Germline assignment: CDR1 SGHRS and CDR2 YFSETQ. The J segment lost 6 bases and the V segment lost 2 bases, leaving 7 bases of the junction unmatched. The origin of this receptor is a man aged 18 to 29 in good health and CMV-seropositive. Sequenced input: PBMCs. The V gene is TRBV5-1, the J gene TRBJ1-6; 8 bases agree with TRBD1. In DNA, the CDR3 is TGCGCCAGCAGCTTCCTACAGGGGGACCTTAATTCACCCCTCCACTTT. Translating it yields CASSFLQGDLNSPLHF.